This T cell receptor beta chain was identified during a study of blood T cells in healthy people across ages. The sample holds a few counts of this clonotype. What it binds is unknown. Together with a sample-barcoded 5' primer, a J-beta primer mix was included in a second PCR lasting roughly 6 to 12 cycles. Each CDR3 protein gets one entry after TCRdb re-called the 5' RACE reads with MiXCR. In the table there are 350,000 to 450,000 distinct CDR3 sequences, 45% to 65% of which are singletons. Whole-study findings and limits: There was no known CMV status for donors, so expanded clonotype changes were possibly confounded.

The sample, about 10 milliliters of peripheral blood, was drawn from each donor. With 7 bases removed from V and 0 bases from J, the gap between germline ends came to 6 bases. This CDR3 has 12 residues. The V gene's germline CDR1 is MGHDK and CDR2 SYGVNS. The rearrangement links TRBV25-1 to TRBJ2-5; possible D gene TRBD2, 6 bases. The clonotype was recovered from a man aged 55 to 70 in good health. Sequenced material: blood. The CDR3 protein is CASKRDQETQYF. CDR3 nucleotide sequence: TGTGCCAGCAAGCGGGACCAAGAGACCCAGTACTTC.